Listed here are 13 T cell receptor beta chains from one sample, sequenced in a study of molecular identifiers for immune sequencing clone quantification. A single record per CDR3 protein comes from TCRdb applying MiXCR to the PCR reads. Counted here are under 800,000 distinct CDR3 sequences, about 25% occurring once; the ten biggest clones make up 0.75% to 0.8%. The sample consisted of naive CD8+ T cells from blood, with Jurkat cell RNA spiked in. Indicated subset: FACS-sorted CD8+CD4-CCR7+CD45RA+ naive T cells. Every receptor here comes from a human donor in good health. Some libraries in this study had Jurkat cell RNA spiked in.

This clonotype was recorded at least ten times. The CDR3 loop is CASTQGFQPQHF. The CDR3 coding sequence is TGTGCCAGCACCCAGGGGTTTCAGCCCCAGCATTTT. The J gene is TRBJ1-5, the V gene TRBV12-3 or TRBV12-4, with D possibly TRBD1 on 6 matching bases. The CDR3 length is 12 residues. V lost 7 bases and J 6 bases, leaving 10 bases between the germline ends.

This clonotype was recorded many times. The V gene is TRBV9, the J gene TRBJ2-3; 9 bases line up with TRBD2. This CDR3 spans 16 amino acids. V dropped 1 base and J dropped 3; count of bases not matched to a gene: 6. CDR1 and CDR2 from the germline V gene are SGDLS and YYNGEE. For the CDR3, the DNA is TGTGCCAGCAGCGTAATAGCGGGAGTGTTGACAGATACGCAGTATTTT. This translates into CASSVIAGVLTDTQYF. Full variable domain (missing parts from reference TRBV9 and TRBJ2-3): DSGVTQTPKHLITATGQRVTLRCSPRSGDLSVYWYQQSLDQGLQFLIQYYNGEERAKGNILERFSAQQFPDLHSELNLSSLELGDSALYFCASSVIAGVLTDTQYFGPGTRLTVL.

A few counts support this clonotype. The V and J genes are TRBV19 and TRBJ1-5; D uncertain. CDR3 size: 16 residues. The ends were cut back, 5 bases at V and 2 bases at J, with 16 bases in the middle. Germline CDR1 reads LNHDA; CDR2 reads SQIVND (reference sequence). The CDR3 coding sequence is TGTGCCAGTAGTCCGAACAGTGGTGCGGGCAATCAGCCCCAGCATTTT. This sequence encodes CASSPNSGAGNQPQHF.

Many counts were recorded for this clonotype. J is TRBJ2-7 and V is TRBV4-2, with D unclear. The CDR3 is 15 residues long. The V and J ends lost 1 base and 1 base respectively, with 11 bases between them. The germline V gene encodes CDR1 LGHNA and CDR2 YNFKEQ. The CDR3 is CASSQGPRASYEQYF. CDR3 nucleotide sequence: TGTGCCAGCAGCCAAGGACCTAGAGCTTCCTACGAGCAGTACTTC.

This chain connects TRBV4-3 to TRBJ1-2; D not certain. The CDR3 is made up of 14 amino acids. CDR1 and CDR2 (germline): LGHNA, YSLEER. V was cut by 0 bases and J by 6 bases, with 11 bases left in between. The CDR3 DNA follows: TGCGCCAGCAGCCAAGAGGGAAGGAACGATGGCTACACCTTC. It encodes CASSQEGRNDGYTF.

To note about this clonotype: This may come from a read error, since a much larger clone is one base off. The V gene is TRBV3-1, the J gene TRBJ1-2; no definite D call. Germline V lookup: CDR1 LGHDT, CDR2 YNNKEL (reference sequence). This CDR3 is built from 14 residues. CDR3 bases: TGTGCCAACAGCCGGGTCTCGACGCCCTATGGCTACACCTTC. Translation: CANSRVSTPYGYTF.

This chain uses TRBV13 with TRBJ2-1; D unresolved. The CDR3 covers 16 residues. The V and J ends lost 2 bases and 0 bases respectively, with 11 bases between them. In germline, CDR1 is PRHDT, CDR2 FYEKMQ (reference sequence). This chain's CDR3 is CASSLSRVGSYNEQFF. As DNA, the CDR3 is TGTGCCAGCAGCTTAAGCCGGGTCGGCTCCTACAATGAGCAGTTCTTC. The full variable domain, completed using reference TRBV13 and TRBJ2-1, is AAGVIQSPRHLIKEKRETATLKCYPIPRHDTVYWYQQGPGQDPQFLISFYEKMQSDKGSIPDRFSAQQFSDYHSELNMSSLELGDSALYFCASSLSRVGSYNEQFFGPGTRLTVL.

This clonotype occurred many times. The rearrangement links TRBV27 to TRBJ2-3, with D possibly matching TRBD2 (6 bases). Per the germline V gene, CDR1 is MNHEY and CDR2 is SMNVEV (reference sequence). Trimming removed 7 bases from V and 2 bases from J, with 19 bases in between. The CDR3 sequence is 16 residues long. CDR3 residues: CASNPLYLAPTDTQYF. The CDR3 DNA sequence: TGTGCCAGCAACCCCCTATATCTAGCGCCCACAGATACGCAGTATTTT.

The J gene is TRBJ1-1, the V gene TRBV20-1; D gene unclear. The CDR3 runs 13 residues. CDR1 is DFQATT, CDR2 SNEGSKA, per germline (reference sequence). V shed 6 bases and J shed 3 bases, with 14 bases lying between them. The CDR3 here is CSAVLKWDTEAFF. The CDR3 DNA follows: TGCAGTGCCGTCCTTAAATGGGACACTGAAGCTTTCTTT.

This clonotype has only a few counts. The genes are TRBV6-2 or TRBV6-3 and TRBJ2-5; a possible D gene is TRBD1 (6 bases). CDR1 is MNHEY, CDR2 SVGEGT, per germline. Between the trimmed V and J ends, which lost 6 bases and 5 bases, there was a span of 16 bases. The CDR3 is made up of 14 amino acids. The CDR3 DNA follows: TGTGCCAGCAGCCTAGGGGGATTCGGTGAGACCCAGTACTTC. As protein: CASSLGGFGETQYF.

This clonotype was seen only a few times. J is TRBJ2-2 and V is TRBV7-9, with D hard to call. Trimming took off 0 bases at V and 0 bases at J, with 8 bases between the two ends. CDR1 SEHNR and CDR2 FQNEAQ come from the germline V gene (reference sequence). CDR3 length equals 16 residues. Here the CDR3 reads CASSLALGTNTGELFF. The DNA for the CDR3 is TGTGCCAGCAGCTTAGCGCTGGGAACGAACACCGGGGAGCTGTTTTTT.

In this sample, this clonotype turned up many times. This sequence joins TRBV9 and TRBJ2-7; the D is unclear. Germline V gives CDR1 SGDLS, CDR2 YYNGEE. The CDR3 is 11 residues long. V was clipped by 5 bases and J by 3 bases, with 6 bases between them. The CDR3 sequence is CASSAGYEQYF. Written as DNA, the CDR3 is TGTGCCAGCAGTGCAGGCTACGAGCAGTACTTC. Drawing the rest from reference TRBV9 and TRBJ2-7, the complete variable domain is DSGVTQTPKHLITATGQRVTLRCSPRSGDLSVYWYQQSLDQGLQFLIQYYNGEERAKGNILERFSAQQFPDLHSELNLSSLELGDSALYFCASSAGYEQYFGPGTRLTVT.

This clonotype was detected ten times or more. This rearrangement joins TRBV27 to TRBJ2-2; possibly TRBD1 for D (6 bases). Trimming removed 6 bases at V and 8 bases at J, with 13 bases between. The CDR3 has 13 amino acids. CDR1 and CDR2 (germline): MNHEY, SMNVEV (reference sequence). CDR3 DNA: TGTGCCAGCAGCTTCCCAGGGGCGGGGGAGCTGTTTTTT. Translating it yields CASSFPGAGELFF.